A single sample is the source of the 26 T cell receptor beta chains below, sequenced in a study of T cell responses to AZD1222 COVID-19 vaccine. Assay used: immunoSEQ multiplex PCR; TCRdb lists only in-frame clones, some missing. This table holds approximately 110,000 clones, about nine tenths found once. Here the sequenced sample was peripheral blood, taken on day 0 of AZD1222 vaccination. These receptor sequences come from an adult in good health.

CDR3 sequence (DNA): TGTGCCAGCAGTGCGGGACGGGACAATCAGCCCCAGCATTTT. Protein product: CASSAGRDNQPQHF. The chain carries TRBV2 and TRBJ1-5; the D gene is possibly TRBD1 (5 bases). CDR1 SNHLY and CDR2 FYNNEI come from the germline V gene. V lost 4 bases, J lost 3 bases, and 10 bases lay in between. The CDR3 totals 14 residues. Full variable domain (outside the CDR3, taken from reference TRBV2 and TRBJ1-5): EPEVTQTPSHQVTQMGQEVILRCVPISNHLYFYWYRQILGQKVEFLVSFYNNEISEKSEIFDDQFSVERPDGSNFTLKIRSTKLEDSAMYFCASSAGRDNQPQHFGDGTRLSIL.

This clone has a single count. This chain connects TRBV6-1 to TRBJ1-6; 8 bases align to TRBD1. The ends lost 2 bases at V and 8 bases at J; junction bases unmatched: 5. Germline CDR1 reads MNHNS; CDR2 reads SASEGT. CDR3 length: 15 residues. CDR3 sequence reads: CASSEPGQGYSPLHF. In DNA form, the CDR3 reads TGTGCCAGCAGTGAACCCGGACAGGGTTATTCACCCCTCCACTTT.

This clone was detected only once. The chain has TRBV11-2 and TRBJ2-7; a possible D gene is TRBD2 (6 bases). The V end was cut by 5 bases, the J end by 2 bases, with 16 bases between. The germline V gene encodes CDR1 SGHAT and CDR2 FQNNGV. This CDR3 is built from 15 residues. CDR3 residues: CASSPSGRLAYEQYF. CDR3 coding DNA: TGTGCCAGCAGCCCCAGTGGGAGACTAGCCTACGAGCAGTACTTC.

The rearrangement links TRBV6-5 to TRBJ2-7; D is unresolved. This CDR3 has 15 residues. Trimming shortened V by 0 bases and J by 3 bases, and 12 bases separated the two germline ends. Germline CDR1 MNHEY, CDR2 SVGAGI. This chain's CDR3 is CASSYSSSSYYEQYF. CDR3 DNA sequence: TGTGCCAGCAGTTACTCATCATCCAGTTACTACGAGCAGTACTTC.

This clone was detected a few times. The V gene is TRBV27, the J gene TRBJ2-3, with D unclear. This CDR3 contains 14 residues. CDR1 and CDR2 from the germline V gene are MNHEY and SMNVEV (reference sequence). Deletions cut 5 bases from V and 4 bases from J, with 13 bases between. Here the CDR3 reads CASSHRTTSDTQYF. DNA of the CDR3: TGTGCCAGCAGTCATCGTACCACCTCAGATACGCAGTATTTT.

The CDR3 DNA is TGTGCCAGCGCCGGGAATACCTACGAGCAGTACTTC. Its translation: CASAGNTYEQYF. The V gene is TRBV25-1, the J gene TRBJ2-7; TRBD2 might be the D (5 bases). The CDR3 contains 12 residues. CDR1 MGHDK and CDR2 SYGVNS come from the germline V gene. V gave up 8 bases and J gave up 2 bases, with 10 bases separating them.

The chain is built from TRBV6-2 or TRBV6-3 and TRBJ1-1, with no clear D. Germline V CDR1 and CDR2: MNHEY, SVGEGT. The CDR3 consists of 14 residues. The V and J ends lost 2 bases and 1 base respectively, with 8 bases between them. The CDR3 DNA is TGTGCCAGCAGTTACGCCACACCGAACACTGAAGCTTTCTTT. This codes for CASSYATPNTEAFF.

In DNA, the CDR3 is TGTGCCAGTAGTATCGGACGAACAACTAATGAAAAACTGTTTTTT. Protein product: CASSIGRTTNEKLFF. The rearrangement uses TRBV19 and TRBJ1-4; D call uncertain. Germline V gives CDR1 LNHDA, CDR2 SQIVND (reference sequence). This CDR3 has 15 amino acids. The V end was cut by 3 bases, the J end by 0 bases, with 8 bases between.

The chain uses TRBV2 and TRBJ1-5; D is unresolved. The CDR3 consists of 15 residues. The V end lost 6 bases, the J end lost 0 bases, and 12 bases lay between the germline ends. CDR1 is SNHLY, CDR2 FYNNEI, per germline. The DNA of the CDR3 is TGTGCCAGCAGGCCCACCAGAAATAGCAATCAGCCCCAGCATTTT. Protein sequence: CASRPTRNSNQPQHF.

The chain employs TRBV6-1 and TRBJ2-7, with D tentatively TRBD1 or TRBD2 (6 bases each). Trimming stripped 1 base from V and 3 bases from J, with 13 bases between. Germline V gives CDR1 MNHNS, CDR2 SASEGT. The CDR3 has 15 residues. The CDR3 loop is CASSEVGRGGYEQYF. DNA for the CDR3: TGTGCCAGCAGTGAAGTTGGCAGGGGAGGCTACGAGCAGTACTTC.

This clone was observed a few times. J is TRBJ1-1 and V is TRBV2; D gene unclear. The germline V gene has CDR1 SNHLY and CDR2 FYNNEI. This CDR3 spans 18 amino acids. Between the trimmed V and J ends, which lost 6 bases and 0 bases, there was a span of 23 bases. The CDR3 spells CASSEFGWQRVLNTEAFF. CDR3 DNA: TGTGCCAGCAGCGAGTTCGGGTGGCAGAGAGTTCTGAACACTGAAGCTTTCTTT.

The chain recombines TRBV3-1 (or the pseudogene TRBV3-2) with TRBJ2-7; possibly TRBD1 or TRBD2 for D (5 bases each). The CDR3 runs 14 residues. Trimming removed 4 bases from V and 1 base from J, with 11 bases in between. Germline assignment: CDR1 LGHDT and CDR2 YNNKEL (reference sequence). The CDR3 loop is CASSPTGHSYEQYF. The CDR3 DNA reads TGTGCCAGCAGCCCAACGGGGCATTCCTACGAGCAGTACTTC.

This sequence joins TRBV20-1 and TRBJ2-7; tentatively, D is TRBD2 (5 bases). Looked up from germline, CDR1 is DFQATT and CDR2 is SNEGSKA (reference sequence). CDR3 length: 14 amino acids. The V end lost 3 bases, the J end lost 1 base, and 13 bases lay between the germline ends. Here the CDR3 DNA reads TGCAGTGCTAGTCGGGTAGCGTATTCCTACGAGCAGTACTTC. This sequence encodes CSASRVAYSYEQYF.

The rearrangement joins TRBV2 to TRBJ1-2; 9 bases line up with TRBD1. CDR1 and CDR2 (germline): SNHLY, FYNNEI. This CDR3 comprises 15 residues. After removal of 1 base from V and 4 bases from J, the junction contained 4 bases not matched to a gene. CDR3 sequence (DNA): TGTGCCAGCAGTGAAGGACAGGGGGATCTCTATGGCTACACCTTC. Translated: CASSEGQGDLYGYTF.

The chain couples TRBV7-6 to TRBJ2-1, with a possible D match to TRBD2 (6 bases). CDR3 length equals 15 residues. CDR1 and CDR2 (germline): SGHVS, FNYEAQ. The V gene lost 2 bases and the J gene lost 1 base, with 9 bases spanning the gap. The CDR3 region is CASSLRESSYNEQFF. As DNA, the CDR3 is TGTGCCAGCAGCTTACGGGAGTCTTCCTACAATGAGCAGTTCTTC.

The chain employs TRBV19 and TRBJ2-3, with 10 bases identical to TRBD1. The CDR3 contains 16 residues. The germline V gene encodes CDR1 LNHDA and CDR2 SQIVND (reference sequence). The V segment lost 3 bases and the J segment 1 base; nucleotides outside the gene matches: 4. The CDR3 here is CASSIRTGGGTDTQYF. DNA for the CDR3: TGTGCCAGTAGTATCCGGACAGGGGGGGGCACAGATACGCAGTATTTT.

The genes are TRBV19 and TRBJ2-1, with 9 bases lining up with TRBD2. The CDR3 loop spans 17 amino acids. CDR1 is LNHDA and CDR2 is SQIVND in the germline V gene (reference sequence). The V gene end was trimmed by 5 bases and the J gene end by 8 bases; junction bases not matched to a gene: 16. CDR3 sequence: CASSEIAGRGGLDEQFF. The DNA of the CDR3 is TGTGCCAGTAGTGAGATCGCTGGGCGGGGGGGCCTCGATGAGCAGTTCTTC.

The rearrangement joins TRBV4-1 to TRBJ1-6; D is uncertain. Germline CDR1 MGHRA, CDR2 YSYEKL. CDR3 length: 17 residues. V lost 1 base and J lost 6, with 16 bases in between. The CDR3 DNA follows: TGCGCCAGCAGCCAAGGTCTGGCCAGGAGAGTTAATTCACCCCTCCACTTT. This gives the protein CASSQGLARRVNSPLHF.

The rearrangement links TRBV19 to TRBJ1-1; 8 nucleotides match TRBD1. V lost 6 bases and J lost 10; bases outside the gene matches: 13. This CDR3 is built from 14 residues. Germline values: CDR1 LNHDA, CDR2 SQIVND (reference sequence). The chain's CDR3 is CASSPQGAVSGAFF. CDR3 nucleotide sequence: TGTGCCAGTAGCCCTCAGGGGGCTGTATCAGGAGCTTTCTTT.

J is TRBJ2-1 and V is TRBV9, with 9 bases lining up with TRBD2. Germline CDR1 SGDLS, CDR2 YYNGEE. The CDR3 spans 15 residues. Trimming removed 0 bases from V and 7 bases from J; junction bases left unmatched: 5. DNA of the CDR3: TGTGCCAGCAGCGTAGTAGCGGGAGCGGAGAATGAGCAGTTCTTC. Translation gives CASSVVAGAENEQFF.

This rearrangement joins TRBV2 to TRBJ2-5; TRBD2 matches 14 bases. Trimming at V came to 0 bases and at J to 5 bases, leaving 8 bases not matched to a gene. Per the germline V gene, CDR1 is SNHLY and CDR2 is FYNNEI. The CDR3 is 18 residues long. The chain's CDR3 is CASSEAVGLAGVRETQYF. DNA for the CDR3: TGTGCCAGCAGTGAAGCGGTGGGACTAGCGGGAGTGAGGGAGACCCAGTACTTC.

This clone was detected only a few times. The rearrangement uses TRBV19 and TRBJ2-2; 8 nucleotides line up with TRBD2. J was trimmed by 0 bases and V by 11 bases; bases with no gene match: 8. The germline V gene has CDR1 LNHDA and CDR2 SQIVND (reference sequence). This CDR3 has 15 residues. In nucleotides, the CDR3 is TGTGCCTCAGCGATCGGGAGGGCGAACACCGGGGAGCTGTTTTTT. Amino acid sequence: CASAIGRANTGELFF.

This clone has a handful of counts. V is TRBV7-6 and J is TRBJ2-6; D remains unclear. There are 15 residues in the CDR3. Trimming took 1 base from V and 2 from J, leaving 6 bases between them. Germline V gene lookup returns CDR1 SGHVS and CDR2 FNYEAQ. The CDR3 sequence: CASSLGGPGANVLTF. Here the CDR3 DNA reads TGTGCCAGCAGCTTAGGGGGTCCTGGGGCCAACGTCCTGACTTTC.

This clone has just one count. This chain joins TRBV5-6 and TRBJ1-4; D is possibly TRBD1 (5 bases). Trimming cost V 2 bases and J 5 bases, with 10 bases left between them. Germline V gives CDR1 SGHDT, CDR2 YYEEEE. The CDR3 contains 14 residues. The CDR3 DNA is TGTGCCAGCAGCTTCGGGACGGGCAATGAAAAACTGTTTTTT. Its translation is CASSFGTGNEKLFF.

DNA for the CDR3: TGCGCCAGCACTTTGGGCCCCTCCCCGAACACCGGGGAGCTGTTTTTT. Translating gives CASTLGPSPNTGELFF. The chain employs TRBV5-1 and TRBJ2-2, with D unresolved. The length of the CDR3 is 16 residues. Germline V gene data show CDR1 as SGHRS and CDR2 as YFSETQ. V was trimmed by 6 bases and J by 0 bases, leaving 15 bases between them.

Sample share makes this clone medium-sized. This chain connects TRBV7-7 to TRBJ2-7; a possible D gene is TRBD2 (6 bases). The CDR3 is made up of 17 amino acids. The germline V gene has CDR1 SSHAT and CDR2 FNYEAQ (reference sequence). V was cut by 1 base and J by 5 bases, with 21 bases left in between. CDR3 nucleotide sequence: TGTGCCAGCAGCTTAGAGGGTGGTGTGGCGGGGTGGCACGAGCAGTACTTC. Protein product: CASSLEGGVAGWHEQYF.